A selection of T cell receptor beta chains follows, all from one sample in a study of T cell changes during pregnancy in multiple sclerosis. Profiled with immunoSEQ multiplex PCR; TCRdb holds only in-frame clones, not every one. Among 40,000 to 50,000 clones listed, less than 95% were seen once. This specimen consisted of CD8+ T cells from peripheral blood mononuclear cells, obtained in the first trimester of pregnancy. The receptors originated from a female donor with multiple sclerosis, enrolled in a pregnancy study. CDR3s include the opening cysteine and the closing phenylalanine or tryptophan. Each record gives: J gene, V gene, CDR3 length, clone size, D gene, CDR3 protein, CDR3 DNA. D genes are given only for firm matches. Some rows mark clone size as missing; the rest say once, few, many or name a class of expanded clone.

j_gene: TRBJ2-7
v_gene: TRBV10-3
len: 13
abundance: -
d_gene: TRBD1
CDR3aa: CAISDQGAYEQYF
CDR3nt: TGTGCCATCAGTGACCAGGGGGCGTACGAGCAGTACTTC

j_gene: TRBJ2-5
v_gene: TRBV4-1
len: 16
abundance: -
d_gene: -
CDR3aa: CASSQDPAGAEETQYF
CDR3nt: TGCGCCAGCAGCCAAGACCCAGCAGGGGCCGAAGAGACCCAGTACTTC

j_gene: TRBJ2-3
v_gene: TRBV5-6
len: 14
abundance: -
d_gene: TRBD1
CDR3aa: CASSLVQGAGTQYF
CDR3nt: TGTGCCAGCAGCTTGGTACAGGGGGCAGGTACGCAGTATTTT

j_gene: TRBJ1-2
v_gene: TRBV27
len: 16
abundance: -
d_gene: TRBD1
CDR3aa: CASKRQGALTEYGYTF
CDR3nt: TGTGCCAGCAAAAGACAGGGGGCTTTAACGGAGTATGGCTACACCTTC

j_gene: TRBJ2-5
v_gene: TRBV7-9
len: 16
abundance: -
d_gene: TRBD2
CDR3aa: CASSATSGGAEETQYF
CDR3nt: TGTGCCAGCAGCGCAACTAGCGGGGGGGCGGAAGAGACCCAGTACTTC

j_gene: TRBJ2-6
v_gene: TRBV11-2
len: 15
abundance: once
d_gene: -
CDR3aa: CASSLGRGGANVLTF
CDR3nt: TGTGCCAGCAGCTTAGGCCGGGGTGGGGCCAACGTCCTGACTTTC

j_gene: TRBJ2-2
v_gene: TRBV5-4
len: 17
abundance: -
d_gene: TRBD2
CDR3aa: CASSLGLLAANTGELFF
CDR3nt: TGTGCCAGCAGCTTGGGTCTACTAGCGGCTAACACCGGGGAGCTGTTTTTT

j_gene: TRBJ1-2
v_gene: TRBV10-2
len: 12
abundance: -
d_gene: TRBD1
CDR3aa: CASTGTVWGYTF
CDR3nt: TGCGCCAGCACCGGGACAGTATGGGGCTACACCTTC

j_gene: TRBJ2-7
v_gene: TRBV19
len: 14
abundance: -
d_gene: TRBD1
CDR3aa: CASSIVGTGVEQYF
CDR3nt: TGTGCCAGTAGTATAGTCGGGACAGGGGTCGAGCAGTACTTC

j_gene: TRBJ2-5
v_gene: TRBV5-1
len: 14
abundance: -
d_gene: TRBD1
CDR3aa: CASTGGTDQETQYF
CDR3nt: TGCGCCAGTACAGGGGGGACAGACCAAGAGACCCAGTACTTC

j_gene: TRBJ2-1
v_gene: TRBV11-2
len: 15
abundance: -
d_gene: -
CDR3aa: CASRTSGSSYNEQFF
CDR3nt: TGTGCCAGCAGAACTTCGGGTAGCTCCTACAATGAGCAGTTCTTC

j_gene: TRBJ2-4
v_gene: TRBV7-9
len: 15
abundance: -
d_gene: -
CDR3aa: CASSLTQDSLNIQYF
CDR3nt: TGTGCCAGCAGCCTAACCCAAGACAGTTTAAACATTCAGTACTTC

j_gene: TRBJ1-1
v_gene: TRBV30
len: 15
abundance: -
d_gene: -
CDR3aa: CAWSFSAGGFTEAFF
CDR3nt: TGTGCCTGGAGTTTCTCCGCCGGGGGGTTCACTGAAGCTTTCTTT

j_gene: TRBJ1-1
v_gene: TRBV14
len: 14
abundance: -
d_gene: -
CDR3aa: CASRARGGNTEAFF
CDR3nt: TGTGCCAGCAGAGCCCGCGGAGGTAACACTGAAGCTTTCTTT

j_gene: TRBJ1-2
v_gene: TRBV25-1
len: 13
abundance: -
d_gene: TRBD1
CDR3aa: CASSPTGGYGYTF
CDR3nt: TGTGCCAGCAGTCCTACAGGGGGCTATGGCTACACCTTC

j_gene: TRBJ2-1
v_gene: TRBV13
len: 15
abundance: once
d_gene: TRBD2
CDR3aa: CASSPSGLADNEQFF
CDR3nt: TGTGCCAGCAGCCCATCTGGACTAGCGGACAATGAGCAGTTCTTC

j_gene: TRBJ1-1
v_gene: TRBV19
len: 18
abundance: once
d_gene: -
CDR3aa: CASSIIDSLGSGNTEAFF
CDR3nt: TGTGCCAGTAGTATAATTGACAGCCTTGGTTCAGGGAACACTGAAGCTTTCTTT

j_gene: TRBJ2-6
v_gene: TRBV5-1
len: 18
abundance: -
d_gene: TRBD1
CDR3aa: CASSLRGQIFSGANVLTF
CDR3nt: TGCGCCAGCAGCTTGAGGGGACAGATATTTTCTGGGGCCAACGTCCTGACTTTC

j_gene: TRBJ2-5
v_gene: TRBV19
len: 13
abundance: -
d_gene: -
CDR3aa: CASSMFGGETQYF
CDR3nt: TGTGCCAGTAGTATGTTTGGGGGGGAGACCCAGTACTTC

j_gene: TRBJ1-3
v_gene: TRBV9
len: 17
abundance: -
d_gene: -
CDR3aa: CASSPRALGDSGNTIYF
CDR3nt: TGTGCCAGCAGCCCTAGAGCTCTCGGTGACTCTGGAAACACCATATATTTT

j_gene: TRBJ1-5
v_gene: TRBV6-5
len: 14
abundance: -
d_gene: -
CDR3aa: CASRIAGSNQPQHF
CDR3nt: TGTGCCAGCAGGATCGCAGGGAGCAATCAGCCCCAGCATTTT

j_gene: TRBJ2-5
v_gene: TRBV7-9
len: 14
abundance: -
d_gene: TRBD2
CDR3aa: CASSLGTKEETQYF
CDR3nt: TGTGCCAGCAGCCTCGGGACTAAGGAAGAGACCCAGTACTTC

j_gene: TRBJ1-1
v_gene: TRBV5-1
len: 13
abundance: -
d_gene: TRBD1
CDR3aa: CASSWTGDTEAFF
CDR3nt: TGCGCCAGCAGCTGGACAGGAGACACTGAAGCTTTCTTT

j_gene: TRBJ1-6
v_gene: TRBV27
len: 15
abundance: -
d_gene: -
CDR3aa: CASSTLQVVNSPLHF
CDR3nt: TGTGCCAGCAGTACTCTCCAGGTTGTTAATTCACCCCTCCACTTT

j_gene: TRBJ2-7
v_gene: TRBV29-1
len: 13
abundance: -
d_gene: TRBD2
CDR3aa: CSVGLAEGYEQYF
CDR3nt: TGCAGCGTGGGACTAGCGGAGGGGTACGAGCAGTACTTC

j_gene: TRBJ2-1
v_gene: TRBV10-2
len: 15
abundance: -
d_gene: -
CDR3aa: CASLPSASSYNEQFF
CDR3nt: TGCGCCAGCCTACCTAGCGCCAGCTCCTACAATGAGCAGTTCTTC

j_gene: TRBJ1-1
v_gene: TRBV19
len: 17
abundance: -
d_gene: -
CDR3aa: CASSIDPGGPMNTEAFF
CDR3nt: TGTGCCAGTAGTATAGATCCGGGGGGCCCCATGAACACTGAAGCTTTCTTT

j_gene: TRBJ2-7
v_gene: TRBV6-6
len: 14
abundance: -
d_gene: -
CDR3aa: CASSYGGQTYEQYF
CDR3nt: TGTGCCAGCAGTTACGGAGGACAGACATACGAGCAGTACTTC

j_gene: TRBJ2-7
v_gene: TRBV11-1
len: 15
abundance: -
d_gene: -
CDR3aa: CASSLETGSSYEQYF
CDR3nt: TGTGCCAGCAGCCTAGAGACGGGAAGCTCCTACGAGCAGTACTTC

j_gene: TRBJ2-7
v_gene: TRBV10-3
len: 15
abundance: -
d_gene: TRBD1
CDR3aa: CAISEPDRGTREQYF
CDR3nt: TGTGCCATCAGTGAACCGGACAGGGGAACGCGCGAGCAGTACTTC

j_gene: TRBJ2-7
v_gene: TRBV19
len: 12
abundance: -
d_gene: -
CDR3aa: CASSIGPYEQYF
CDR3nt: TGTGCCAGTAGTATAGGGCCTTACGAGCAGTACTTC

j_gene: TRBJ2-2
v_gene: TRBV12-5
len: 13
abundance: -
d_gene: -
CDR3aa: CASGLGATGELFF
CDR3nt: TGTGCTAGTGGTTTGGGAGCCACCGGGGAGCTGTTTTTT

j_gene: TRBJ1-1
v_gene: TRBV27
len: 14
abundance: -
d_gene: -
CDR3aa: CASSIRVKNTEAFF
CDR3nt: TGTGCCAGCAGTATCAGGGTAAAGAACACTGAAGCTTTCTTT

j_gene: TRBJ1-2
v_gene: TRBV25-1
len: 14
abundance: -
d_gene: -
CDR3aa: CASSVAGVDYGYTF
CDR3nt: TGTGCCAGCAGTGTGGCAGGGGTAGACTATGGCTACACCTTC

j_gene: TRBJ2-7
v_gene: TRBV19
len: 15
abundance: -
d_gene: TRBD1
CDR3aa: CASSPSGTGGYEQYF
CDR3nt: TGTGCCAGTAGTCCCTCCGGGACAGGGGGCTACGAGCAGTACTTC

j_gene: TRBJ2-3
v_gene: TRBV4-3
len: 16
abundance: -
d_gene: TRBD2
CDR3aa: CASSQELAGYVGTQYF
CDR3nt: TGCGCCAGCAGCCAAGAACTAGCGGGGTACGTTGGTACGCAGTATTTT

j_gene: TRBJ1-2
v_gene: TRBV27
len: 13
abundance: -
d_gene: -
CDR3aa: CASSFVAGYGYTF
CDR3nt: TGTGCCAGCAGTTTCGTCGCAGGGTATGGCTACACCTTC

j_gene: TRBJ1-2
v_gene: TRBV7-9
len: 15
abundance: -
d_gene: -
CDR3aa: CASSSVGREGYGYTF
CDR3nt: TGTGCCAGCAGCTCCGTCGGCAGGGAGGGGTATGGCTACACCTTC

j_gene: TRBJ1-3
v_gene: TRBV13
len: 15
abundance: -
d_gene: -
CDR3aa: CASSLAAEVANTIYF
CDR3nt: TGTGCCAGCAGCTTAGCGGCGGAGGTGGCAAACACCATATATTTT

j_gene: TRBJ1-1
v_gene: TRBV13
len: 15
abundance: once
d_gene: -
CDR3aa: CASSPRTVKYPEAFF
CDR3nt: TGTGCCAGCAGCCCCCGGACAGTGAAGTACCCTGAAGCTTTCTTT

j_gene: TRBJ1-2
v_gene: TRBV27
len: 15
abundance: -
d_gene: -
CDR3aa: CASSIFAGFQDGYTF
CDR3nt: TGTGCCAGCAGTATCTTTGCGGGGTTTCAGGATGGCTACACCTTC

j_gene: TRBJ2-7
v_gene: TRBV5-6
len: 11
abundance: -
d_gene: -
CDR3aa: CASSFGGEQYF
CDR3nt: TGTGCCAGCAGCTTCGGGGGCGAGCAGTACTTC

j_gene: TRBJ1-2
v_gene: TRBV25-1
len: 15
abundance: -
d_gene: -
CDR3aa: CASSEWRTKASGYTF
CDR3nt: TGTGCCAGCAGTGAATGGCGGACAAAGGCCTCTGGCTACACCTTC